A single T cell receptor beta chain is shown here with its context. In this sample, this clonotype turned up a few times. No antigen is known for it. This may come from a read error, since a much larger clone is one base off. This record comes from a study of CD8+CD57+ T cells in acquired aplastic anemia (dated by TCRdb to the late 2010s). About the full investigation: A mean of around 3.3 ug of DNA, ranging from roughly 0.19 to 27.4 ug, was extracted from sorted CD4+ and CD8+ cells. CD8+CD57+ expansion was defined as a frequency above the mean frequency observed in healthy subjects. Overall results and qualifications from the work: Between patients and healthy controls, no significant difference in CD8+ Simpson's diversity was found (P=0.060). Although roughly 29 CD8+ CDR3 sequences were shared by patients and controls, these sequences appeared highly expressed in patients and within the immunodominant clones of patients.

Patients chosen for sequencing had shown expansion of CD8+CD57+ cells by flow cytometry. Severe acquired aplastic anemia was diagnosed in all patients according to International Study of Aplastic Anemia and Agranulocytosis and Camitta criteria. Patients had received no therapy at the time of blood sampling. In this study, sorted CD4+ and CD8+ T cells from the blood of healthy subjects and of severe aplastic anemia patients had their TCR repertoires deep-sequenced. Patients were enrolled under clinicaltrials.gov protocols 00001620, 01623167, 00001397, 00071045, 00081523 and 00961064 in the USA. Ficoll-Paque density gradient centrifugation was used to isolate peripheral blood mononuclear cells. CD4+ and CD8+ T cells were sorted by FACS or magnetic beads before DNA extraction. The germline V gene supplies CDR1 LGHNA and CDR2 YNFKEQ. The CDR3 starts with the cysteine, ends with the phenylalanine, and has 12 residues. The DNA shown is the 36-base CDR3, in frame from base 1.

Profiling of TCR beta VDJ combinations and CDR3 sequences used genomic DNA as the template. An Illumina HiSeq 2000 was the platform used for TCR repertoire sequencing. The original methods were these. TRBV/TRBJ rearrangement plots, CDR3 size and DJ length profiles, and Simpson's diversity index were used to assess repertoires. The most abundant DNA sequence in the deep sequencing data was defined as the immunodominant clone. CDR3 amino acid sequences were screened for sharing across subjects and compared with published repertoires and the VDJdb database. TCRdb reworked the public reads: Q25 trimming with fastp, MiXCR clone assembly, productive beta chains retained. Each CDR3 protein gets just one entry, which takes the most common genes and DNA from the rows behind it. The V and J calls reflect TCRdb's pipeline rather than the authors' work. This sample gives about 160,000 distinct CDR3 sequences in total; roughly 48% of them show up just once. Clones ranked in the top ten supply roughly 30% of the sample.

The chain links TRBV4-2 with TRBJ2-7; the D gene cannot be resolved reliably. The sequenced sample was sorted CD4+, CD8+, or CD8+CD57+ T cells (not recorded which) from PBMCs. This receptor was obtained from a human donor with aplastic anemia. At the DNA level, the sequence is TGTGCCAGCAGCCAAGAGGGCTACGAGCAGTGCTTC. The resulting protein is CASSQEGYEQCF.